This T cell receptor beta chain stems from a study of identical twins. Overall study findings and caveats: For monozygotic twins, models underestimated out-of-frame TCR alpha sharing. The authors noted that invariant MAIT and iNKT cells could partly confound zero-insertion analyses.

Ten or more counts support this clonotype. Its specificity is not known. TCRdb reprocessed the 5' RACE reads with MiXCR, giving one entry per CDR3 protein. The sample records about 570,000 distinct CDR3 sequences, around a tenth being singletons. This CDR3 has 14 amino acids. Trimming took 9 bases from V and 7 from J; bases not matched to a gene: 14. Germline V lookup: CDR1 LNHNV, CDR2 YYDKDF (reference sequence). In addition, the sample was reused for a study of yellow fever vaccine responses in identical twins.

The sequencing sample was made of PBMCs. V usage is TRBV15 and J usage is TRBJ1-1; TRBD1 matches at 7 bases. This TCR came from a woman aged 18-29 years in good health. The CDR3 loop reads CATAKDRPEGEAFF. CDR3 in DNA: TGTGCCACAGCAAAGGACAGGCCGGAGGGTGAAGCTTTCTTT. Supplemented by reference TRBV15 and TRBJ1-1, the full variable domain reads DAMVIQNPRYQVTQFGKPVTLSCSQTLNHNVMYWYQQKSSQAPKLLFHYYDKDFNNEADTPDNFQSRRPNTSFCFLDIRSPGLGDTAMYLCATAKDRPEGEAFFGQGTRLTVV.